This TCR beta chain was profiled in a study of control samples from healthy donors and cancer patients. The V gene lost 4 bases and the J gene lost 0 bases, with 12 bases spanning the gap. Germline assignment: CDR1 MNHEY and CDR2 SMNVEV (reference sequence). The CDR3 spans 15 residues. The method was immunoSEQ multiplex PCR; TCRdb's version includes in-frame clones alone and lacks a portion of them. The repertoire holds about 77,000 clones, 85% to 95% seen once, with 5% to 6.5% in the top ten. The source is a woman aged 55-70 years in good health. The chain links TRBV27 to TRBJ1-1, with TRBD1 as a possible D gene (5 bases). Source material: blood. In nucleotides, the CDR3 is TGTGCCAGCAGTTATCAGGGCGGTTTGAACACTGAAGCTTTCTTT. Translating it yields CASSYQGGLNTEAFF.